The clone carrying this T cell receptor beta chain has only one observation. Its antigen is currently unknown. The junction and the germline gene differ at one end; a read error may be behind it. The CDR3 runs 15 residues. Germline loops: CDR1 SSHAT, CDR2 FNYEAQ (reference sequence). MiXCR, applied by TCRdb to the PCR reads, yields one record per CDR3 protein. The sample gives tens of thousands of distinct CDR3 sequences, around 25% of which show up once; 1.9% is in the top ten. This entry belongs to a study of molecular identifiers for immune sequencing clone quantification. Points from the study as a whole: Detecting spiked Jurkat TCR RNA from one cell among about a million naive cells was reportedly possible.

The sorting of naive CD8 T cells used the CD8+CD4-CCR7+CD45RA+ phenotype. This sequence joins TRBV7-7 and TRBJ2-3, with 12 bases fitting TRBD2. Sequencing was carried out using naive CD8+ T cells from blood, with Jurkat cell RNA spiked in. Subset reported: FACS-sorted CD8+CD4-CCR7+CD45RA+ naive T cells. The sequence derives from a human donor in good health. Some libraries in this study had Jurkat cell RNA spiked in. CDR3 amino acids: CARSLPSGGADTQYF. DNA of the CDR3: TGTGCCCGCAGCCTTCCTAGCGGGGGGGCGGATACGCAGTATTTT.